Listed here are 5 T cell receptor beta chains from one sample, sequenced in a study of T cells after yellow fever vaccination. TCRdb ran MiXCR on the 5' RACE reads and lists one entry per CDR3 protein. The sample has about 350,000 distinct CDR3 sequences, approximately 4% seen once. This specimen was PBMCs, taken 5 days after the yellow fever booster vaccination. Receptors were obtained from a man aged 18 to 30 who received the YFV17D yellow fever vaccine.

The V gene is TRBV20-1, the J gene TRBJ2-3; D possibly uses TRBD1 or TRBD2 (5 bases each). The CDR3 length is 15 residues. The germline CDR1 and CDR2 sequences are DFQATT and SNEGSKA (reference sequence). V shed 0 bases and J shed 7 bases, with 17 bases lying between them. The chain's CDR3 is CSARDGGRRTYTQYF. DNA of the CDR3: TGCAGTGCTAGAGATGGGGGACGGCGGACCTATACGCAGTATTTT.

The V and J genes are TRBV7-6 and TRBJ1-4; D gene uncertain. Germline V gene sequence: CDR1 SGHVS, CDR2 FNYEAQ. CDR3 size: 13 residues. Trimming took off 0 bases at V and 7 bases at J, with 6 bases between the two ends. CDR3 sequence reads: CASSLARSEKLFF. CDR3 nucleotides: TGTGCCAGCAGCTTAGCGCGTTCTGAAAAACTGTTTTTT.

This clonotype was detected only a few times. The rearrangement links TRBV6-2 or TRBV6-3 to TRBJ1-1, with D unclear. CDR1 is MNHEY and CDR2 is SVGEGT in the germline V gene. The CDR3 is 13 residues long. The V end was cut by 4 bases, the J end by 4 bases, with 10 bases between. This CDR3 is CASSFQDGTEAFF. CDR3 DNA: TGTGCCAGCAGTTTTCAGGATGGCACTGAAGCTTTCTTT.

This clonotype was observed a few times. This chain connects TRBV29-1 to TRBJ2-5; D call uncertain. CDR1 is SQVTM and CDR2 is ANQGSEA in the germline V gene. The CDR3 spans 13 residues. The ends were cut back, 6 bases at V and 1 base at J, with 12 bases in the middle. For the CDR3, the DNA is TGCAGCGTCATACTCCGCACCCAAGAGACCCAGTACTTC. Protein product: CSVILRTQETQYF.

Many counts were recorded for this clonotype. The chain couples TRBV7-2 to TRBJ2-5; D gene ambiguous. CDR1 SGHTA and CDR2 FQGNSA come from the germline V gene. V lost 5 bases and J lost 5, with 18 bases in between. The CDR3 sequence is 15 residues long. The CDR3 nucleotides are TGTGCCAGCAGCAAACTGGTGGTAGCAAGGGAGACCCAGTACTTC. Encoded protein: CASSKLVVARETQYF.